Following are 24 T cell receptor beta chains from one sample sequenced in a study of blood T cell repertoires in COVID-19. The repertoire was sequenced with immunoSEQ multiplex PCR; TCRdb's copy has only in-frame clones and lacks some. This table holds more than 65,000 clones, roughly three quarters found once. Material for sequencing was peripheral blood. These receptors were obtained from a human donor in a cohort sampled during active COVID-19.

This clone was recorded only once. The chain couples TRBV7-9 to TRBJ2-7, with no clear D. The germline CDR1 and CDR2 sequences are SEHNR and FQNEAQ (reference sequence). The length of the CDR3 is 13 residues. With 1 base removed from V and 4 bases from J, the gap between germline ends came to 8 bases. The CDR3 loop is CASSLGDGYEQYF. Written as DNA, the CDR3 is TGTGCCAGCAGCTTAGGCGATGGTTACGAGCAGTACTTC.

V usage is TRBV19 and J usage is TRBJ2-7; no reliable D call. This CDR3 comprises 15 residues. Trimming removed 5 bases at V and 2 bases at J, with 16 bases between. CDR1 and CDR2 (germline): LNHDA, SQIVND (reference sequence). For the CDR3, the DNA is TGTGCCAGTAGTCCCTCCCTACCAGGCGCCTACGAGCAGTACTTC. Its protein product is CASSPSLPGAYEQYF.

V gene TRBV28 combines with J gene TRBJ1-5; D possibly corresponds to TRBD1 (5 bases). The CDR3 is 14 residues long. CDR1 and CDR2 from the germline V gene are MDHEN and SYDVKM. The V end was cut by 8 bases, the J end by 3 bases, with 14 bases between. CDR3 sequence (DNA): TGTGCCAGCTGTCGCGGGGGGTTCAATCAGCCCCAGCATTTT. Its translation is CASCRGGFNQPQHF.

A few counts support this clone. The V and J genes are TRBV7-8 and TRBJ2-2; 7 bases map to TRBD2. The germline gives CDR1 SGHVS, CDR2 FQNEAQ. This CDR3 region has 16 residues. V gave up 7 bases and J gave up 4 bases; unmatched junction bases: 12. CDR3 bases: TGTGCCAGCAACTTTTTGGGGACTATCGGCACCGGGGAGCTGTTTTTT. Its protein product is CASNFLGTIGTGELFF.

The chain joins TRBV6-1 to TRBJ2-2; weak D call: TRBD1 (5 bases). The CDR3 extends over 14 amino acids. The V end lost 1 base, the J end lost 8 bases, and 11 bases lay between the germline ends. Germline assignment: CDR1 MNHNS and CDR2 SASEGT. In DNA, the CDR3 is TGTGCCAGCAGTGAAGTTAGGGGTCCAGGGGAGCTGTTTTTT. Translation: CASSEVRGPGELFF.

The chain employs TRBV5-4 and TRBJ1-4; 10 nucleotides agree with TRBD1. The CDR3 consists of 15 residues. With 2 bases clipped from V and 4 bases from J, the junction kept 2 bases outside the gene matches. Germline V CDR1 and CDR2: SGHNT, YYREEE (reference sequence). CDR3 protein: CASSLGDRGNEKLFF. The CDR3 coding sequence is TGTGCCAGCAGCTTAGGGGACAGGGGTAATGAAAAACTGTTTTTT.

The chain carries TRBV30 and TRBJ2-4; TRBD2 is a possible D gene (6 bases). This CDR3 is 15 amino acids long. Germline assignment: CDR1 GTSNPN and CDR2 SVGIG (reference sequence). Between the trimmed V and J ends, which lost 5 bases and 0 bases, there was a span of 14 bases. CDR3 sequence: CAWGRAGIAKNIQYF. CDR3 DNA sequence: TGTGCCTGGGGAAGGGCGGGGATAGCCAAAAACATTCAGTACTTC.

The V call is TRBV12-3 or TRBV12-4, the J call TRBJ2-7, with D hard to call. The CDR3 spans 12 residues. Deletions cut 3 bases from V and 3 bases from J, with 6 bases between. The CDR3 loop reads CASSLQRYEQYF. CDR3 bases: TGTGCCAGCAGTTTGCAGCGCTACGAGCAGTACTTC.

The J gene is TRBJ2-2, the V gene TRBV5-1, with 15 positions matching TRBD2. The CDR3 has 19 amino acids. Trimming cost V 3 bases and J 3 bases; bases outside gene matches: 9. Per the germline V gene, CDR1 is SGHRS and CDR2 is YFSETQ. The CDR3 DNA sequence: TGCGCCAGCAGCTACCCGGGACTAGCGGGGGGAGTCTACACCGGGGAGCTGTTTTTT. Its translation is CASSYPGLAGGVYTGELFF.

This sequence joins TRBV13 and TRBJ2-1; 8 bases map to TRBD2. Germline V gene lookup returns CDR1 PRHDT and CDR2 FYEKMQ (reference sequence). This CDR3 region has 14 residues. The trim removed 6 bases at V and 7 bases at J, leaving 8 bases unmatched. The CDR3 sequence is CASSLPGLGNEQFF. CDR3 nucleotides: TGTGCCAGCAGTTTACCGGGACTAGGGAATGAGCAGTTCTTC.

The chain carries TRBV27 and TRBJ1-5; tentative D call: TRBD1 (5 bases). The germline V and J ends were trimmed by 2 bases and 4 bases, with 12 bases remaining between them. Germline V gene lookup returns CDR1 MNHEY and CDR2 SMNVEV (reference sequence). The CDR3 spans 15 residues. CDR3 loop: CASSLGGGANQPQHF. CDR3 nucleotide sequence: TGTGCCAGCAGTTTAGGAGGAGGGGCGAATCAGCCCCAGCATTTT.

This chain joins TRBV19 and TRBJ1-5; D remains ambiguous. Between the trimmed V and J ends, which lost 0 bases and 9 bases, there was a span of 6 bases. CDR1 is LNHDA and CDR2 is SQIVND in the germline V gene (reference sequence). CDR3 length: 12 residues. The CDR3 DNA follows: TGTGCCAGTAGTATAGACGTGAGGCCCCAGCATTTT. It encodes CASSIDVRPQHF.

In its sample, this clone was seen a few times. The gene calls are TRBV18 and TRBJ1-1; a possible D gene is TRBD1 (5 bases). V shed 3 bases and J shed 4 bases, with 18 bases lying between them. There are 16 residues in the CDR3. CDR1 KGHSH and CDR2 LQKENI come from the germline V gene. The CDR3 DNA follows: TGTGCCAGCTCACCCTACGGACCGGGGAGGGGCACTGAAGCTTTCTTT. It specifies CASSPYGPGRGTEAFF.

The CDR3 DNA is TGTGCCAGCAGCCCACCAAGGAGCGGGAGGGCCAATGAGCAGTTCTTC. Its translation: CASSPPRSGRANEQFF. J is TRBJ2-1 and V is TRBV3-1 (or the pseudogene TRBV3-2); 10 bases fit TRBD2. V lost 4 bases and J lost 6; bases outside the gene matches: 9. The CDR3 runs 16 residues. Per the germline V gene, CDR1 is LGHDT and CDR2 is YNNKEL (reference sequence).

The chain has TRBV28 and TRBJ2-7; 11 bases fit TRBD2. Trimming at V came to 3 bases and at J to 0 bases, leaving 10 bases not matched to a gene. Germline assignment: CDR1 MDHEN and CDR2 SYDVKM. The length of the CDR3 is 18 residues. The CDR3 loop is CASSFPRTSGLSSYEQYF. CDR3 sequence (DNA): TGTGCCAGCAGTTTCCCAAGGACTAGCGGGTTGAGCTCCTACGAGCAGTACTTC.

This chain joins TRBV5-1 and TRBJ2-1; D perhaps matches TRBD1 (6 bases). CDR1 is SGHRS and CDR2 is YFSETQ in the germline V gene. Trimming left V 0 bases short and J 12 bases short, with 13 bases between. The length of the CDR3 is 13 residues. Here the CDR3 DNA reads TGCGCCAGCAGCTTGGTTCCAGGGGACGGGCAGTTCTTC. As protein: CASSLVPGDGQFF.

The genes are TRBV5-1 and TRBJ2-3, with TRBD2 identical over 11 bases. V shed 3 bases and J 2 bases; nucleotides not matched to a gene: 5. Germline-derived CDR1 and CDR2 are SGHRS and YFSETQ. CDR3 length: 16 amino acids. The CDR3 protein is CASSSGTSGYTDTQYF. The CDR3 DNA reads TGCGCCAGCAGCTCCGGGACTAGCGGATACACAGATACGCAGTATTTT.

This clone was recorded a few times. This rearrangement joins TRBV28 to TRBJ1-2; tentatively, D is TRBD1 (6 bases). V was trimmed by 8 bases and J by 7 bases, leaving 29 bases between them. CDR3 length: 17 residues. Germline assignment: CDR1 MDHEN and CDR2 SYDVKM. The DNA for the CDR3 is TGTGCCAGCGTCGGATGGCACTCGGGACAAGAAGGGGGTGGCTACACCTTC. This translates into CASVGWHSGQEGGGYTF.

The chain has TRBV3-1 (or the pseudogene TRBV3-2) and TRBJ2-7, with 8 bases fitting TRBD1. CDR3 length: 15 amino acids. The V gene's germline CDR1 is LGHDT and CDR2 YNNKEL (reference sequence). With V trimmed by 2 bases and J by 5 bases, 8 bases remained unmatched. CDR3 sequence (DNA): TGTGCCAGCAGCCAACCGGGACAGGACGCCGACGAGCAGTACTTC. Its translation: CASSQPGQDADEQYF.

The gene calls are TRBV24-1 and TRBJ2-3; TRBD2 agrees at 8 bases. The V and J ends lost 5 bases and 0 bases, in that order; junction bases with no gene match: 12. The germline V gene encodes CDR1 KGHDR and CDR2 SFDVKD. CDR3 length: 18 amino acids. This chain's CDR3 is CATSGGEERERSTDTQYF. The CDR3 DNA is TGTGCCACCAGTGGGGGTGAGGAGCGGGAGAGGAGCACAGATACGCAGTATTTT.

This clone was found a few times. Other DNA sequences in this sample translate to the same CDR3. CDR3 residues: CASSYRGNTEAFF. In DNA form, the CDR3 reads TGTGCCAGCAGTTACCGGGGAAACACTGAAGCTTTCTTT. J is TRBJ1-1 and V is TRBV6-5; D call uncertain. V was pared by 2 bases and J by 2 bases, with 6 bases between. The CDR3 sequence is 13 residues long. Germline CDR1 MNHEY, CDR2 SVGAGI.

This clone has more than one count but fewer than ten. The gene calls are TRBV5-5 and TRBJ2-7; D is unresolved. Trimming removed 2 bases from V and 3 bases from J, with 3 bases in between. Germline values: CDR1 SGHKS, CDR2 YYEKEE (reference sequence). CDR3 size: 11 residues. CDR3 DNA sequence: TGTGCCAGCAGCTTTAACTACGAGCAGTACTTC. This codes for CASSFNYEQYF.

The CDR3 DNA reads as TGTGCCGGACAGGGGGACCAAGCTGGGGCCAACGTCCTGACTTTC. This gives the protein CAGQGDQAGANVLTF. The V call is TRBV6-5, the J call TRBJ2-6; TRBD1 matches 10 bases. The trim removed 11 bases at V and 2 bases at J, leaving 6 bases unmatched. Germline CDR1 MNHEY, CDR2 SVGAGI. This CDR3 has 15 amino acids.

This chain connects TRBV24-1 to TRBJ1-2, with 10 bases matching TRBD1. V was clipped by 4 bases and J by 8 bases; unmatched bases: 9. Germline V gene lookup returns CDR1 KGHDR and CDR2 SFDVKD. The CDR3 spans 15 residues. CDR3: CATSETTGGYGGYTF. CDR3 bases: TGTGCCACCAGTGAAACGACAGGGGGCTATGGGGGCTACACCTTC.